Listed here are 12 T cell receptor beta chains from one sample, sequenced in a study of cytomegalovirus exposure and HLA in healthy donors. 13 Jbeta primers and 60 Vbeta primers were used for the PCR. Assay: immunoSEQ multiplex PCR; the TCRdb copy retains only in-frame clones and omits some. The repertoire includes some 170,000 clones, approximately 80% of them detected once, and about 1.5% sits in the top ten. The sample comprised PBMCs. Receptor source: a woman aged 25-40 years in good health and CMV-seronegative.

The V gene is TRBV7-7, the J gene TRBJ2-1, with 14 positions matching TRBD2. The CDR3 spans 15 residues. Germline loops: CDR1 SSHAT, CDR2 FNYEAQ (reference sequence). V lost 3 bases and J lost 8; bases outside the gene matches: 3. The CDR3 region is CASSLGLAGVDEQFF. CDR3 nucleotide sequence: TGTGCCAGCAGCTTGGGACTAGCGGGAGTTGATGAGCAGTTCTTC.

Turning to this clone: The same CDR3 can be traced to other DNA sequences in this sample. The chain links TRBV7-9 to TRBJ1-1; D perhaps matches TRBD1 (5 bases). CDR1 and CDR2 from the germline V gene are SEHNR and FQNEAQ (reference sequence). V was cut by 5 bases and J by 2 bases, with 12 bases left in between. The CDR3 has 14 residues. In DNA, the CDR3 is TGTGCCAGCAGCCCCGACAGAGGTAACACTGAAGCTTTCTTT. It yields the protein CASSPDRGNTEAFF.

The chain has TRBV14 and TRBJ2-3; 13 nucleotides align to TRBD2. This CDR3 is 17 amino acids long. The germline gives CDR1 SGHDN, CDR2 FVKESK. V gave up 4 bases and J gave up 3 bases; unmatched junction bases: 7. The CDR3 loop is CASSPILTSGRTDTQYF. The CDR3 nucleotides read TGTGCCAGCAGCCCGATCTTGACTAGCGGGAGGACAGATACGCAGTATTTT.

The chain is built from TRBV7-2 and TRBJ1-2; D ambiguous. V was pared by 5 bases and J by 8 bases, with 12 bases between. Germline lookup yields CDR1 SGHTA and CDR2 FQGNSA. This CDR3 has 12 residues. CDR3: CASSLSQRGYTF. The CDR3, as DNA: TGTGCCAGCAGCCTGAGTCAGAGGGGCTACACCTTC.

The chain carries TRBV7-8 and TRBJ1-1; maybe TRBD1 (5 bases). V lost 5 bases and J 0 bases, leaving 13 bases between the germline ends. Germline assignment: CDR1 SGHVS and CDR2 FQNEAQ. The CDR3 length is 15 residues. This CDR3 reads CASSPMTDMNTEAFF. The CDR3 DNA sequence: TGTGCCAGCAGCCCAATGACAGATATGAACACTGAAGCTTTCTTT.

This clone occurred a few times. This rearrangement joins TRBV5-4 to TRBJ1-2; no firm D call. The V and J ends lost 2 bases and 6 bases respectively, with 8 bases between them. Germline CDR1 reads SGHNT; CDR2 reads YYREEE (reference sequence). The length of the CDR3 is 12 residues. CDR3 nucleotide sequence: TGTGCCAGCAGCTTTGAACGGGATGGCTACACCTTC. Encoded protein: CASSFERDGYTF.

This clone was seen only a few times. The CDR3 nucleotides are TGTGCCTGGAGTGTACCACTAGCGTGGTCGCGCACCGGGGAGCTGTTTTTT. Translating it yields CAWSVPLAWSRTGELFF. The gene calls are TRBV30 and TRBJ2-2; 7 bases align to TRBD2. The germline V gene encodes CDR1 GTSNPN and CDR2 SVGIG (reference sequence). The V and J ends lost 0 bases and 4 bases, in that order; junction bases with no gene match: 11. This CDR3 is 17 amino acids long.

This clone was seen only a few times. The chain combines TRBV5-1 with TRBJ1-1; D unclear. This CDR3 comprises 15 residues. The ends were cut back, 5 bases at V and 0 bases at J, with 14 bases in the middle. Germline loops: CDR1 SGHRS, CDR2 YFSETQ. The CDR3 DNA follows: TGCGCCAGCAGATTAGATCGCTTGTTGAACACTGAAGCTTTCTTT. Translated: CASRLDRLLNTEAFF.

This sequence joins TRBV4-1 and TRBJ1-2; 7 nucleotides line up with TRBD1. The germline gives CDR1 MGHRA, CDR2 YSYEKL. CDR3 length: 18 residues. V lost 4 bases and J lost 3; bases outside the gene matches: 17. DNA for the CDR3: TGCGCCAGCAGCCCGGACCTACAGGGGACAAAAAGTCACTATGGCTACACCTTC. Translating gives CASSPDLQGTKSHYGYTF.

V gene TRBV5-6 combines with J gene TRBJ2-5; D possibly corresponds to TRBD1 (5 bases). V was clipped by 1 base and J by 1 base, with 11 bases between them. Germline loops: CDR1 SGHDT, CDR2 YYEEEE. CDR3 length equals 15 residues. The CDR3 nucleotides are TGTGCCAGCAGCTTGACCTCAGGGTCCCAAGAGACCCAGTACTTC. It is translated as CASSLTSGSQETQYF.

The rearrangement uses TRBV4-1 and TRBJ1-5; 9 nucleotides match TRBD1. This CDR3 contains 19 residues. The V segment lost 0 bases and the J segment 3 bases; nucleotides outside the gene matches: 12. Germline CDR1 and CDR2: MGHRA and YSYEKL. CDR3 residues: CASSQDWGQGRGTNQPQHF. DNA of the CDR3: TGCGCCAGCAGCCAAGATTGGGGACAGGGACGTGGGACCAATCAGCCCCAGCATTTT.

The chain is built from TRBV2 and TRBJ2-1; TRBD1 matches 7 bases. The CDR3 is made up of 15 amino acids. Per the germline V gene, CDR1 is SNHLY and CDR2 is FYNNEI. With 5 bases clipped from V and 4 bases from J, the junction kept 8 bases outside the gene matches. In DNA form, the CDR3 reads TGTGCCAGCAGTCCTGACAGGGTCGGGTACAATGAGCAGTTCTTC. This codes for CASSPDRVGYNEQFF.